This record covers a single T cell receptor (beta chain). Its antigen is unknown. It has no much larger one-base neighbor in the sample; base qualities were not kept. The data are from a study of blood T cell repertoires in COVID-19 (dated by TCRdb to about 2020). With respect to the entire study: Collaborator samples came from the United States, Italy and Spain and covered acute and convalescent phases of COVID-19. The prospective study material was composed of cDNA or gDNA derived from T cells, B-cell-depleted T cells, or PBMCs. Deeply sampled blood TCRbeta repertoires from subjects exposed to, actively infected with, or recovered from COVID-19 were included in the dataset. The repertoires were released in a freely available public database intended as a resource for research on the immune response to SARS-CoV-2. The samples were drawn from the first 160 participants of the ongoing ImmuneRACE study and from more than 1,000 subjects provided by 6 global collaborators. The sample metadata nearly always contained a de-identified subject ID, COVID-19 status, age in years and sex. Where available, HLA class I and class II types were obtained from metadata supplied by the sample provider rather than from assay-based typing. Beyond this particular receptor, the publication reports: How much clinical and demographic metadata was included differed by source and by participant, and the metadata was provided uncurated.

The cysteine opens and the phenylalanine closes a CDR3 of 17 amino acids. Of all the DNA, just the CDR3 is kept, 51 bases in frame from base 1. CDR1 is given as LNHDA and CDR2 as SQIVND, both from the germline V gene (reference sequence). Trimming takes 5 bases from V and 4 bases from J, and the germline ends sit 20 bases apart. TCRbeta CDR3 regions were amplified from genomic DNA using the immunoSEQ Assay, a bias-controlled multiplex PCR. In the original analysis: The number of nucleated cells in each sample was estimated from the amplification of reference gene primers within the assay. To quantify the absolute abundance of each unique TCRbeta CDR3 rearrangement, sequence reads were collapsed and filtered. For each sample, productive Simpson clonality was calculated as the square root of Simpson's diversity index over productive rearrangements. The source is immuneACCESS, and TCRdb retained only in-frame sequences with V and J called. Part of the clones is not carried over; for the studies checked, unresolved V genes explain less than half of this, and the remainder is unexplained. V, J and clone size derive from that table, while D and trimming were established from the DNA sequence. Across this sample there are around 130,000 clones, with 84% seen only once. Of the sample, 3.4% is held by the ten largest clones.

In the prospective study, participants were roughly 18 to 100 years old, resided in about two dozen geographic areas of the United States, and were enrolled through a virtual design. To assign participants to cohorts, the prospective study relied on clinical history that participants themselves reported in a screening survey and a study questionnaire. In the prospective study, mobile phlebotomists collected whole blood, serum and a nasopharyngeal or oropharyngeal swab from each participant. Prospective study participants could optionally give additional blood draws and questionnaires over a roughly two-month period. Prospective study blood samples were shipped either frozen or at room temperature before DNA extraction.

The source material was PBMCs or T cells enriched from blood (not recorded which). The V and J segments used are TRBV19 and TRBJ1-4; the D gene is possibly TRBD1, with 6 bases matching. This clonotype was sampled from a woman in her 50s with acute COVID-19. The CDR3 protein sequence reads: CASSQPPQTGINEKLFF. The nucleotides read TGTGCCAGTAGTCAACCCCCCCAGACAGGCATTAATGAAAAACTGTTTTTT.